A selection of T cell receptor beta chains follows, all from one sample in a study of naive and memory T cell subsets. TCRdb re-called the UMI-ligation and nested PCR reads with MiXCR, one entry per CDR3 protein. This table holds about 140,000 distinct CDR3 sequences, 15% to 20% found once. The sequenced sample consisted of naive CD8+ T cells from blood. The receptors were gathered from a human donor in good health. The CDR3 runs from the conserved cysteine through the conserved F or W. For some rows the clone size is stated as once, few or many, or as a class when expanded; others skip it.

v_call	clone_size	cdr3_aa
TRBV25-1	.	CASSEWAGGETQYF
TRBV5-1	.	CASSPAPGGRTEAFF
TRBV29-1	few	CSVEYREIEGTDTQYF
TRBV20-1	.	CSAEGQPSYEQYF
TRBV20-1	.	CSATGTSGRSEQFF
TRBV4-1	few	CASSQERDLTYEQYF
TRBV29-1	few	CSVERGGEKGVHEQYF
TRBV3-1	.	CASSQDLTANYGYTF
TRBV27	many	CASSWGDSYNEQFF
TRBV24-1	.	CATSDLAGGSYNEQFF
TRBV6-5	few	CASSYGGEQYF
TRBV5-1	.	CASSLKGLDYEQYF
TRBV20-1	.	CSAETGDWEKLFF
TRBV12-5	few	CASGSPSGRANVLTF
TRBV28	few	CASSFRVGTNYGYTF
TRBV5-6	few	CASSRGSDNEQFF
TRBV6-2/TRBV6-3	few	CASSLLSGRHNEQFF
TRBV28	.	CASNLRPGQGALDEQFF
TRBV12-3/TRBV12-4	.	CASSLTLAYEQFF
TRBV9	few	CASSVGPSENSGANVLTF
TRBV7-8	.	CASSLIFTSGGLLGNEQFF
TRBV2	.	CASHIDEGEDSYEQYF